This TCR beta chain is from a study of T cell responses to AZD1222 COVID-19 vaccine. The study, taken as a whole, reports: Across spike, vaccine-associated CD4 TCRs were found, dominant at 160-218 and 743-854.

CDR1 and CDR2 (germline): SGHTA, FQGNSA. The CDR3 consists of 11 residues. V was cut by 1 base and J by 4 bases, with 2 bases left in between. Regarding this clone: Its antigen remains unknown.

Generated by immunoSEQ multiplex PCR, the TCRdb table keeps only in-frame clones and is missing some. This repertoire shows fewer than 120,000 clones, roughly 87% found once; its top ten account for around 3%. The sequencing used peripheral blood, collected on day 0 of AZD1222 vaccination. V usage is TRBV7-2 and J usage is TRBJ2-7; D is unresolved. This TCR was sampled from an adult in good health. Here the CDR3 reads CASSLVYEQYF. The CDR3 DNA reads TGTGCCAGCAGCTTAGTATACGAGCAGTACTTC.